The source of this T cell receptor (beta chain) is a study of blood T cell repertoires in COVID-19. Study context: Donors in the United States, Italy and Spain gave samples during acute or convalescent COVID-19.

V was pared by 2 bases and J by 0 bases, with 10 bases between. The CDR3 covers 15 residues. Germline V lookup: CDR1 LNHDA, CDR2 SQIVND (reference sequence). As originally analysed: By means of reference gene primer amplification, nucleated cell counts were estimated. Data came from immunoSEQ multiplex PCR; TCRdb stores just in-frame clones and leaves some out. The V and J calls and the clone size are those of that table, but D and trimming were determined from the DNA. The repertoire includes 55,000 to 75,000 clones, about 80% of them detected once, and under 30% sits in the top ten. This clone was counted a single time.

V is TRBV19 and J is TRBJ1-1; D is perhaps TRBD1 (6 bases). This clonotype originated in a human donor in a cohort sampled during active COVID-19. Sequenced material: peripheral blood. The CDR3 DNA sequence: TGTGCCAGTAGTATACGGACAGAATTGAACACTGAAGCTTTCTTT. Its protein product is CASSIRTELNTEAFF.